These 25 T cell receptor beta chains were all obtained from the same sample, sequenced in a study of Graves' ophthalmopathy and Graves' hyperthyroidism. Amplification of TCR beta CDR3 regions used RNA transcripts. Scientists carried out first-round RT-PCR using HTBI primers and then a second-round multiplex PCR. TCRdb reprocessed the multiplex PCR reads with MiXCR, giving one entry per CDR3 protein. The sample yields a few hundred thousand distinct CDR3 sequences, about a sixth seen once. The specimen sequenced was peripheral blood. The receptors were sampled from an adult woman with stable Graves' hyperthyroidism.

The chain employs TRBV29-1 and TRBJ2-7; weak D call: TRBD1 (5 bases). The germline V gene encodes CDR1 SQVTM and CDR2 ANQGSEA. V shed 3 bases and J shed 2 bases, with 14 bases lying between them. The length of the CDR3 is 14 residues. CDR3 sequence reads: CSVELDTQTYEQYF. For the CDR3, the DNA is TGCAGCGTTGAGTTGGACACACAAACCTACGAGCAGTACTTC.

This clonotype was seen more than once but under ten times. The rearrangement uses TRBV29-1 and TRBJ2-7; the D is unclear. V was shortened by 1 base and J by 6 bases, with 10 bases between the two germline ends. CDR1 and CDR2 (germline): SQVTM, ANQGSEA. This CDR3 has 12 amino acids. The CDR3 protein is CSVEGLGSEQYF. In DNA, the CDR3 is TGCAGCGTTGAAGGCCTGGGGTCCGAGCAGTACTTC.

This clonotype was seen more than once but under ten times. The chain links TRBV20-1 to TRBJ2-7; 7 nucleotides match TRBD2. Looked up from germline, CDR1 is DFQATT and CDR2 is SNEGSKA (reference sequence). V was clipped by 6 bases and J by 2 bases; unmatched bases: 7. There are 13 residues in the CDR3. The CDR3 sequence: CSAIPGLPYEQYF. In DNA form, the CDR3 reads TGCAGTGCCATTCCGGGACTACCCTACGAGCAGTACTTC.

This clonotype was detected ten times or more. V and J are TRBV7-2 and TRBJ2-5, with 7 bases aligning to TRBD2. The ends lost 3 bases at V and 1 base at J; junction bases unmatched: 2. Germline V gives CDR1 SGHTA, CDR2 FQGNSA. This CDR3 is 14 amino acids long. The CDR3, as DNA: TGTGCCAGCAGCTTCCAGCGGGGCCAAGAGACCCAGTACTTC. This encodes CASSFQRGQETQYF.

This clonotype was seen once. In this CDR3 the conserved last residue, phenylalanine or tryptophan, is missing, so a read error is likely. No DNA is shown, since the ends of the CDR3 on it are uncertain; the CDR3 is the one TCRdb lists. The rearrangement links TRBV20-1 to TRBJ1-1; the table assigns TRBD1, which was not confirmed against the DNA. CDR1 and CDR2 from the germline V gene are DFQATT and SNEGSKA (reference sequence). Termini included, the CDR3 measures 12 amino acids. Here the CDR3 reads CSATRGQKEACY.

At least ten counts were recorded for this clonotype. V is TRBV9 and J is TRBJ1-5; D may be TRBD1 (5 bases). Germline V gene sequence: CDR1 SGDLS, CDR2 YYNGEE. The CDR3 is 15 amino acids. Trimming took 5 bases from V and 4 from J, leaving 16 bases between them. The CDR3 nucleotides read TGTGCCAGCAGTTCGGGGGGGGATCGGAATCAGCCCCAGCATTTT. This translates into CASSSGGDRNQPQHF.

There are many counts of this clonotype. This sequence joins TRBV6-1 and TRBJ1-5; D is unresolved. The CDR3 length is 17 residues. V lost 1 base and J 1 base, leaving 14 bases between the germline ends. Germline values: CDR1 MNHNS, CDR2 SASEGT. The CDR3 reads CASSEGPRVRSNQPQHF. For the CDR3, the DNA is TGTGCCAGCAGTGAAGGACCCCGGGTTAGAAGCAATCAGCCCCAGCATTTT.

This clonotype was found many times. V usage is TRBV25-1 and J usage is TRBJ1-5; D ambiguous. The CDR3 spans 14 residues. V gave up 3 bases and J gave up 3 bases, with 9 bases separating them. Germline lookup yields CDR1 MGHDK and CDR2 SYGVNS. The CDR3 DNA reads as TGTGCCAGCAGTGATTCCAGCAACAATCAGCCCCAGCATTTT. It encodes CASSDSSNNQPQHF.

This clonotype was recorded at least ten times. CDR3 nucleotide sequence: TGCAGTGCTCCACGGGGACCCCAAGAGACCCAGTACTTC. Protein product: CSAPRGPQETQYF. This chain uses TRBV20-1 with TRBJ2-5; D possibly matches TRBD1 or TRBD2 (5 bases each). The V gene lost 5 bases and the J gene lost 1 base, with 11 bases spanning the gap. The CDR3 totals 13 residues. Germline V lookup: CDR1 DFQATT, CDR2 SNEGSKA (reference sequence).

This clonotype was seen a few times. CDR3 region: CASSPSGQTRQYF. CDR3 sequence (DNA): TGCGCCAGCAGCCCGTCGGGGCAGACACGCCAGTACTTC. This chain joins TRBV5-1 and TRBJ2-5; D may correspond to TRBD1 or TRBD2 (5 bases each). Germline CDR1 and CDR2: SGHRS and YFSETQ. Trimming stripped 4 bases from V and 10 bases from J, with 17 bases between. This CDR3 comprises 13 residues. The full variable domain, rest sourced from reference TRBV5-1 and TRBJ2-5, is KAGVTQTPRYLIKTRGQQVTLSCSPISGHRSVSWYQQTPGQGLQFLFEYFSETQRNKGNFPGRFSGRQFSNSRSEMNVSTLELGDSALYLCASSPSGQTRQYFGPGTRLLVL.

The rearrangement joins TRBV5-1 to TRBJ2-3, with TRBD1 matching over 10 bases. The CDR3 is 13 residues long. Germline CDR1 is SGHRS and CDR2 is YFSETQ. J was trimmed by 6 bases and V by 3 bases; bases with no gene match: 1. CDR3: CASSSGQGDTQYF. CDR3 DNA sequence: TGCGCCAGCAGCTCGGGACAGGGGGATACGCAGTATTTT. Using reference TRBV5-1 and TRBJ2-3 for the parts outside the CDR3, the full variable domain is KAGVTQTPRYLIKTRGQQVTLSCSPISGHRSVSWYQQTPGQGLQFLFEYFSETQRNKGNFPGRFSGRQFSNSRSEMNVSTLELGDSALYLCASSSGQGDTQYFGPGTRLTVL.

This clonotype was counted a single time. This chain uses TRBV2 with TRBJ1-2; maybe TRBD1 (5 bases). Trimming took 10 bases from V and 1 from J, leaving 16 bases between them. CDR3 length equals 14 residues. Germline loops: CDR1 SNHLY, CDR2 FYNNEI. The CDR3 DNA reads as TGTGCCAATGGCAGGGATCCGGGTAACTATGGCTACACCTTC. Translating it yields CANGRDPGNYGYTF.

This clonotype was seen repeatedly, ten times or more. The V and J genes are TRBV29-1 and TRBJ2-7; no clear D. CDR3 length: 14 residues. From germline, CDR1 is SQVTM and CDR2 ANQGSEA. Trimming removed 4 bases from V and 3 bases from J, with 16 bases in between. The CDR3 nucleotides are TGCAGCGTTGCCAACAGCAAAAGGAACTACGAGCAGTACTTC. Translation gives CSVANSKRNYEQYF.

A note on this clonotype: Without the conserved terminal phenylalanine or tryptophan, this CDR3 likely stems from a read error. J is TRBJ1-2 and V is TRBV2; the D gene is possibly TRBD1 (6 bases). CDR3 length: 15 amino acids. Between the trimmed V and J ends, which lost 6 bases and 2 bases, there was a span of 16 bases. Germline V gives CDR1 SNHLY, CDR2 FYNNEI. CDR3: CASRAGTPKNYGYTV. CDR3 nucleotide sequence: TGTGCCAGCAGGGCCGGGACACCGAAGAACTATGGCTACACCGTC.

In this sample, this clonotype turned up many times. The chain employs TRBV10-2 and TRBJ2-5; D is uncertain. The CDR3 has 11 residues. Between the trimmed V and J ends, which lost 6 bases and 4 bases, there was a span of 6 bases. Germline CDR1 WSHSY, CDR2 SAAADI. DNA for the CDR3: TGCGCCAGCAGGAAAAGAGAGACCCAGTACTTC. This codes for CASRKRETQYF.

The table lists this clonotype with a few counts. The V gene is TRBV28, the J gene TRBJ2-2; TRBD2 matches at 9 bases. Per germline, CDR1 MDHEN and CDR2 SYDVKM. This CDR3 has 18 residues. Losses at the gene ends were 4 bases for V and 0 bases for J; bases not matched to a gene: 9. The CDR3 DNA reads TGTGCCAGCAGTTCGATAGCGGGAGCCCCCTCGAACACCGGGGAGCTGTTTTTT. Translating it yields CASSSIAGAPSNTGELFF.

The chain combines TRBV15 with TRBJ2-7; D is possibly TRBD1 (6 bases). CDR3 length: 15 residues. V dropped 4 bases and J dropped 5 bases, with 18 bases sitting between them. Germline CDR1 LNHNV, CDR2 YYDKDF (reference sequence). The CDR3 sequence is CATSTRQASSNEQYF. The DNA for the CDR3 is TGTGCCACCAGCACCCGACAGGCGAGCAGCAACGAGCAGTACTTC.

Note on this clonotype: Possible read error: a much larger clone is one base away. The CDR3 does not close with the conserved phenylalanine or tryptophan, likely indicating a read error. The gene calls are TRBV5-1 and TRBJ2-7, with D maybe TRBD2 (6 bases). Looked up from germline, CDR1 is SGHRS and CDR2 is YFSETQ. The CDR3 covers 14 residues. Trimming left V 4 bases short and J 0 bases short, with 11 bases between. CDR3 residues: CASSTRDFSYEQYL. The CDR3 DNA reads as TGCGCCAGCAGCACCCGGGACTTCTCCTACGAGCAGTACTTG.

This clonotype was counted ten times or more. The chain couples TRBV2 to TRBJ2-7; possibly TRBD1 for D (6 bases). The CDR3 has 15 residues. The germline gives CDR1 SNHLY, CDR2 FYNNEI. Trimming pared 3 bases from V and 1 base from J, leaving 13 bases between. The CDR3: CASSDRGTSSYEQYF. In DNA, the CDR3 is TGTGCCAGCAGTGACCGAGGGACATCTTCCTACGAGCAGTACTTC.

This clonotype was found many times. This chain connects TRBV19 to TRBJ1-5, with a possible D match to TRBD1 (6 bases). This CDR3 contains 16 residues. V was cut by 1 base and J by 0 bases, with 10 bases left in between. The germline gives CDR1 LNHDA, CDR2 SQIVND (reference sequence). The DNA of the CDR3 is TGTGCCAGTAGTATAGTCAGGGGAACTAGCAATCAGCCCCAGCATTTT. Amino acid sequence: CASSIVRGTSNQPQHF.

The CDR3 spells CAGGSGTGGQETQYF. The CDR3 coding sequence is TGTGCCGGCGGATCCGGGACAGGGGGGCAAGAGACCCAGTACTTC. The chain carries TRBV12-3 or TRBV12-4 and TRBJ2-5, with 11 bases fitting TRBD1. The CDR3 totals 15 residues. V was clipped by 11 bases and J by 2 bases; unmatched bases: 10.

This clonotype was recorded many times. The rearrangement joins TRBV20-1 to TRBJ2-5; tentatively, D is TRBD1 or TRBD2 (5 bases each). CDR1 and CDR2 from the germline V gene are DFQATT and SNEGSKA (reference sequence). The CDR3 has 13 amino acids. The V and J ends lost 5 bases and 1 base respectively, with 11 bases between them. The CDR3, as DNA: TGCAGTGCTCCCTGGGACGTCCAAGAGACCCAGTACTTC. Translating it yields CSAPWDVQETQYF.

This clonotype was seen only a few times. This chain links TRBV5-1 with TRBJ2-7; TRBD1 matches at 9 bases. The germline V gene encodes CDR1 SGHRS and CDR2 YFSETQ. The CDR3 has 14 residues. J lost 3 bases, V lost 5 bases, and 6 bases had no gene match. CDR3 DNA sequence: TGCGCCAGCAGGGCCGGACAGGGGAACTACGAGCAGTACTTC. Its protein is CASRAGQGNYEQYF.

About this clonotype: One base away lies a much larger clone, so this may be a sequencing read error. The J gene is TRBJ2-4, the V gene TRBV25-1; TRBD1 is a possible D gene (5 bases). This CDR3 spans 15 amino acids. V was shortened by 4 bases and J by 3 bases, with 13 bases between the two germline ends. CDR1 is MGHDK and CDR2 is SYGVNS in the germline V gene. The CDR3 nucleotides read TGTGCCAGCAGTGCAATGTCAGGGCTCAAAAACATTCAGTACTTC. Translating it yields CASSAMSGLKNIQYF.

About this clonotype: The junction and the germline gene differ at one end; a read error may be behind it. The V and J genes are TRBV18 and TRBJ2-7, with 8 bases identical to TRBD2. This CDR3 comprises 14 residues. Per germline, CDR1 KGHSH and CDR2 LQKENI. The CDR3 here is CASSREGYSSEQYF. As DNA, the CDR3 is TGTGCCAGCTCCCGGGAGGGGTATTCCTCCGAGCAGTACTTC.